This TCR beta chain was recovered during a study of cytomegalovirus exposure and HLA in healthy donors. Across the whole study: Genotyping showed around four fifths of almost 400 donors falling in the Caucasian-associated ancestry cluster. Study-level points and caveats: It was shown in a later analysis that HLA-associated TCR beta chains were more clonally expanded than other, equally common chains. Among donors in an Asian-associated ancestry cluster, a later analysis reportedly found fewer N-insertions than the roughly 680-donor mean.

Concerning this clone itself: The antigen is unknown.

The CDR3 covers 14 residues. V dropped 6 bases and J dropped 4; count of bases not matched to a gene: 6. Germline CDR1 reads SGHNT; CDR2 reads YYREEE (reference sequence). PCR involved 60 Vbeta and 13 Jbeta primers. Original processing methods: Later, an analysis found 75 million to 90 million unique TCR beta chains, and roughly 10 million of these were shared. Measured with immunoSEQ multiplex PCR; TCRdb has only the in-frame clones, and not every one. The D gene and trimming were derived from the DNA, and the V and J assignments and clone size from that table. The profile covers about 89,000 clones, with 85% appearing a single time and 6.5% to 9% taken by the ten largest.

The sample taken for sequencing was PBMCs. The chain has TRBV5-4 and TRBJ2-1; 8 bases agree with TRBD1. The source is a man aged 40-49 years in good health and CMV-seropositive. Here the CDR3 DNA reads TGTGCCAGCAAGGGACAGGACAGATACAATGAGCAGTTCTTC. This codes for CASKGQDRYNEQFF.